This TCR beta chain was recovered during a study of CD8 T cells in ankylosing spondylitis. This clonotype was recorded a few times. Its specificity is unknown. In TCRdb, the 5' RACE reads were re-called with MiXCR into one record per CDR3 protein. Found here are under 200,000 distinct CDR3 sequences, around 10% of them singletons; the top ten hold 25% to 35%. Germline CDR1 is WSHSY and CDR2 is SAAADI. The junction had 5 bases not matched to a gene; V was cut back by 4 bases and J by 5 bases. This CDR3 comprises 15 residues. Study observations and caveats: Several of the motif variants were reported before in synovial fluid and blood from reactive arthritis.

The J gene is TRBJ2-2, the V gene TRBV10-2; 9 nucleotides line up with TRBD2. The sample was blood, either unsorted or a sorted T cell fraction (not recorded which). This TCR was recovered from a male donor with ankylosing spondylitis or in good health (not recorded which). CDR3 DNA: TGCGCCAGCAGTGCAGCGGGGGGACGGACCGGGGAGCTGTTTTTT. Residues: CASSAAGGRTGELFF.